What follows are 5 T cell receptor beta chains derived from one specimen sequenced in a study of T cell responses to AZD1222 COVID-19 vaccine. Sequenced by immunoSEQ multiplex PCR; TCRdb stores in-frame clones only, minus some. The data hold roughly 200,000 clones, with roughly nine tenths observed a single time. Sequenced here: peripheral blood, sampled 28 days after the second AZD1222 dose. The receptors here all came from an adult who received the AZD1222 COVID-19 vaccine.

The chain combines TRBV19 with TRBJ1-2; possible D gene TRBD1, 6 bases. The germline gives CDR1 LNHDA, CDR2 SQIVND (reference sequence). This CDR3 contains 15 residues. The V end lost 4 bases, the J end lost 0 bases, and 12 bases lay between the germline ends. The CDR3 DNA reads TGTGCCAGTAGTAAGAGGACAGAGACTAACTATGGCTACACCTTC. Protein sequence: CASSKRTETNYGYTF.

This chain links TRBV28 with TRBJ2-2; 9 nucleotides line up with TRBD2. The CDR3 totals 16 residues. Germline V CDR1 and CDR2: MDHEN, SYDVKM. V shed 1 base and J 6 bases; nucleotides not matched to a gene: 6. CDR3 region: CASSLLAGVGAGELFF. CDR3 DNA sequence: TGTGCCAGCAGTTTATTAGCGGGAGTAGGGGCCGGGGAGCTGTTTTTT.

The chain carries TRBV10-3 and TRBJ1-1; maybe TRBD1 (6 bases). The germline V gene encodes CDR1 ENHRY and CDR2 SYGVKD. This CDR3 spans 14 amino acids. Between the trimmed V and J ends, which lost 1 base and 2 bases, there was a span of 8 bases. CDR3 in DNA: TGTGCCATCAGTGAGTTGGACAGTAACACTGAAGCTTTCTTT. The encoded protein is CAISELDSNTEAFF.

J is TRBJ2-3 and V is TRBV5-1; no definite D call. This CDR3 spans 14 amino acids. Per germline, CDR1 SGHRS and CDR2 YFSETQ. Trimming pared 4 bases from V and 4 bases from J, leaving 13 bases between. CDR3 in DNA: TGCGCCAGCAGCAAGGACCCCTCCCCAGATACGCAGTATTTT. Translated, it gives CASSKDPSPDTQYF.

The chain uses TRBV15 and TRBJ1-1, with D possibly TRBD1 on 5 matching bases. From germline, CDR1 is LNHNV and CDR2 YYDKDF (reference sequence). This CDR3 contains 14 residues. The V gene lost 5 bases and the J gene lost 5 bases, with 15 bases spanning the gap. The CDR3 DNA reads TGTGCCACCAGCTCCAGAGGGGATAAGACTGAAGCTTTCTTT. Protein product: CATSSRGDKTEAFF. Drawing the rest from reference TRBV15 and TRBJ1-1, the complete variable domain is DAMVIQNPRYQVTQFGKPVTLSCSQTLNHNVMYWYQQKSSQAPKLLFHYYDKDFNNEADTPDNFQSRRPNTSFCFLDIRSPGLGDTAMYLCATSSRGDKTEAFFGQGTRLTVV.